These 10 T cell receptor beta chains were sequenced from one sample in a study of T cell responses to AZD1222 COVID-19 vaccine. The table came from immunoSEQ multiplex PCR; TCRdb's copy has only in-frame clones and leaves some out. This sample yields about 120,000 clones, of which around 89% are seen a single time; around 3.3% belongs to the top ten. The sample here was peripheral blood, taken on day 0 of AZD1222 vaccination. The receptors stem from an adult in good health.

The chain combines TRBV19 with TRBJ1-2, with D uncertain. The CDR3 sequence is 14 residues long. V dropped 6 bases and J dropped 0 bases, with 11 bases sitting between them. CDR1 LNHDA and CDR2 SQIVND come from the germline V gene (reference sequence). CDR3 coding DNA: TGTGCCAGTAGCTCGACACCTACTAACTATGGCTACACCTTC. This gives the protein CASSSTPTNYGYTF.

The chain carries TRBV13 and TRBJ1-1, with TRBD1 identical over 8 bases. Losses at the gene ends were 3 bases for V and 5 bases for J; bases not matched to a gene: 5. This CDR3 contains 14 residues. Germline V gene sequence: CDR1 PRHDT, CDR2 FYEKMQ (reference sequence). In DNA, the CDR3 is TGTGCCAGCAGCTTCGGACAGGGCGGGACTGAAGCTTTCTTT. This sequence encodes CASSFGQGGTEAFF.

The chain employs TRBV4-3 and TRBJ2-2; D remains unclear. The CDR3 sequence is 16 residues long. Germline loops: CDR1 LGHNA, CDR2 YSLEER. The V gene lost 2 bases and the J gene lost 6 bases, with 16 bases spanning the gap. CDR3 DNA sequence: TGCGCCAGCAGCCAATGGCAGGAGATCCGCGCCGGGGAGCTGTTTTTT. Translated: CASSQWQEIRAGELFF.

The chain combines TRBV6-5 with TRBJ2-3; possibly TRBD1 or TRBD2 for D (5 bases each). Trimming pared 10 bases from V and 2 bases from J, leaving 13 bases between. CDR1 and CDR2 (germline): MNHEY, SVGAGI. This CDR3 spans 13 amino acids. The CDR3: CATWGTHTDTQYF. CDR3 sequence (DNA): TGTGCCACGTGGGGGACCCACACAGATACGCAGTATTTT.

This rearrangement joins TRBV2 to TRBJ1-4; 7 bases line up with TRBD1. With 6 bases clipped from V and 2 bases from J, the junction kept 3 bases outside the gene matches. The CDR3 is 14 amino acids. The germline V gene encodes CDR1 SNHLY and CDR2 FYNNEI. The CDR3 DNA reads TGTGCCAGCAGGGTGGGACAGACTAATGAAAAACTGTTTTTT. Protein sequence: CASRVGQTNEKLFF.

The chain's CDR3 is CAWSSESSGYTF. Here the CDR3 DNA reads TGTGCCTGGAGTTCGGAGTCGAGTGGCTACACCTTC. The V gene is TRBV30, the J gene TRBJ1-2; D gene uncertain. V was shortened by 2 bases and J by 7 bases, with 11 bases between the two germline ends. The CDR3 has 12 amino acids. In germline, CDR1 is GTSNPN, CDR2 SVGIG (reference sequence).

This clone was detected a few times. The genes are TRBV5-4 and TRBJ2-3; D not certain. Trimming removed 5 bases at V and 0 bases at J, with 7 bases between. The CDR3 extends over 13 amino acids. CDR1 and CDR2 (germline): SGHNT, YYREEE (reference sequence). CDR3 residues: CASRPSSTDTQYF. CDR3 DNA sequence: TGTGCCAGCAGGCCGAGTAGCACAGATACGCAGTATTTT.

This clone was seen a single time. CDR3 bases: TGTGCCAGCAGCTTGCCAGCAGGGGGCACTGAAGCTTTCTTT. Amino acids: CASSLPAGGTEAFF. The chain joins TRBV5-4 to TRBJ1-1; 7 bases fit TRBD1. Germline V gene data show CDR1 as SGHNT and CDR2 as YYREEE (reference sequence). V lost 1 base and J lost 4; bases outside the gene matches: 4. The CDR3 totals 14 residues.

This sequence joins TRBV27 and TRBJ1-3, with D uncertain. Germline CDR1 reads MNHEY; CDR2 reads SMNVEV (reference sequence). The CDR3 extends over 11 amino acids. V was shortened by 6 bases and J by 2 bases, with 2 bases between the two germline ends. CDR3 loop: CASRTGNTIYF. DNA of the CDR3: TGTGCCAGCAGAACTGGAAACACCATATATTTT.

V gene TRBV28 combines with J gene TRBJ2-5; 14 bases fit TRBD2. Trimming took 6 bases from V and 2 from J; bases not matched to a gene: 8. CDR3 length equals 17 residues. Germline lookup yields CDR1 MDHEN and CDR2 SYDVKM. The CDR3 here is CASRGTSGSFLQETQYF. The DNA for the CDR3 is TGTGCCAGCAGGGGGACTAGCGGGAGTTTCCTACAAGAGACCCAGTACTTC. The full variable domain, with the rest looked up from reference TRBV28 and TRBJ2-5, is DVKVTQSSRYLVKRTGEKVFLECVQDMDHENMFWYRQDPGLGLRLIYFSYDVKMKEKGDIPEGYSVSREKKERFSLILESASTNQTSMYLCASRGTSGSFLQETQYFGPGTRLLVL.